Each of the 15 T cell receptor beta chains below was sequenced from the same sample in a study of T cell responses to AZD1222 COVID-19 vaccine. The protocol was immunoSEQ multiplex PCR, while the TCRdb copy is restricted to in-frame clones and leaves out a portion. The table includes 120,000 to 150,000 clones, approximately 85% detected once. Sample: peripheral blood, taken 28 days after the second dose of the MenACWY control vaccine. The origin of the receptors is an adult who received the MenACWY meningococcal vaccine as a control.

V is TRBV9 and J is TRBJ1-2; 7 bases are a match to TRBD1. The CDR3 covers 15 residues. The germline CDR1 and CDR2 sequences are SGDLS and YYNGEE. After removal of 0 bases from V and 12 bases from J, the junction contained 14 bases not matched to a gene. CDR3 DNA sequence: TGTGCCAGCAGCGTAGACCCCGACAGGGCTCTCCTTGACACCTTC. Translation: CASSVDPDRALLDTF.

The rearrangement joins TRBV7-6 to TRBJ1-1, with a weak D call TRBD1 (5 bases). CDR1 is SGHVS, CDR2 FNYEAQ, per germline. The ends were cut back, 1 base at V and 4 bases at J, with 13 bases in the middle. The CDR3 runs to 15 residues. The CDR3 is CASSLGTLGGTEAFF. CDR3 nucleotides: TGTGCCAGCAGCTTAGGGACCTTGGGGGGCACTGAAGCTTTCTTT.

The chain is built from TRBV7-9 and TRBJ1-5; 10 positions match TRBD1. This CDR3 comprises 15 residues. V trimming: 4 bases; J trimming: 2 bases; junction bases outside the gene matches: 2. In germline, CDR1 is SEHNR, CDR2 FQNEAQ (reference sequence). The CDR3 DNA is TGTGCCAGCAGCTCCGGGACAGGGGGCAATCAGCCCCAGCATTTT. It translates to CASSSGTGGNQPQHF. Full variable domain (rest looked up from reference TRBV7-9 and TRBJ1-5): DTGVSQNPRHKITKRGQNVTFRCDPISEHNRLYWYRQTLGQGPEFLTYFQNEAQLEKSRLLSDRFSAERPKGSFSTLEIQRTEQGDSAMYLCASSSGTGGNQPQHFGDGTRLSIL.

The chain has TRBV27 and TRBJ1-2; no reliable D call. Germline values: CDR1 MNHEY, CDR2 SMNVEV (reference sequence). This CDR3 contains 14 residues. V dropped 1 base and J dropped 3 bases, with 9 bases sitting between them. CDR3 nucleotide sequence: TGTGCCAGCAGTTTATGGGGAGCTGACTATGGCTACACCTTC. Translated: CASSLWGADYGYTF.

This chain joins TRBV24-1 and TRBJ1-2; 9 nucleotides line up with TRBD1. V shed 10 bases and J 4 bases; nucleotides not matched to a gene: 6. CDR1 KGHDR and CDR2 SFDVKD come from the germline V gene. This CDR3 is 13 amino acids long. This CDR3 is CATTPGQGYGYTF. CDR3 bases: TGTGCCACTACTCCGGGACAGGGCTATGGCTACACCTTC.

This rearrangement joins TRBV2 to TRBJ2-1; 9 positions match TRBD2. V gave up 6 bases and J gave up 0 bases; unmatched junction bases: 6. Germline CDR1 reads SNHLY; CDR2 reads FYNNEI. This CDR3 region has 16 residues. CDR3 nucleotides: TGTGCCAGCAGCGGTAGCGGGAGTATCTCCTACAATGAGCAGTTCTTC. It translates to CASSGSGSISYNEQFF. The full variable domain, rest sourced from reference TRBV2 and TRBJ2-1, is EPEVTQTPSHQVTQMGQEVILRCVPISNHLYFYWYRQILGQKVEFLVSFYNNEISEKSEIFDDQFSVERPDGSNFTLKIRSTKLEDSAMYFCASSGSGSISYNEQFFGPGTRLTVL.

The chain combines TRBV7-3 with TRBJ2-1; no reliable D call. The V gene lost 1 base and the J gene lost 7 bases, with 8 bases spanning the gap. This CDR3 region has 13 residues. CDR1 is SGHTA, CDR2 FQGTGA, per germline. In nucleotides, the CDR3 is TGTGCCAGCAGCTTAAATTTAGTAAATGAGCAGTTCTTC. Translating gives CASSLNLVNEQFF.

The chain employs TRBV19 and TRBJ1-2; D remains unclear. CDR1 is LNHDA and CDR2 is SQIVND in the germline V gene (reference sequence). V lost 2 bases, J lost 8 bases, and 12 bases lay in between. This CDR3 contains 13 residues. CDR3 sequence: CASSIQPGSGYTF. For the CDR3, the DNA is TGTGCCAGTAGTATACAGCCCGGGTCGGGCTACACCTTC.

The rearrangement links TRBV5-6 to TRBJ1-4; 7 bases line up with TRBD1. Germline V gives CDR1 SGHDT, CDR2 YYEEEE. V shed 1 base and J 4 bases; nucleotides not matched to a gene: 4. The CDR3 has 15 amino acids. Here the CDR3 reads CASSLTGVVNEKLFF. In DNA form, the CDR3 reads TGTGCCAGCAGCTTGACAGGGGTCGTTAATGAAAAACTGTTTTTT.

V gene TRBV15 combines with J gene TRBJ1-1; TRBD1 agrees at 8 bases. This CDR3 comprises 13 residues. The V and J ends lost 6 bases and 2 bases, in that order; junction bases with no gene match: 2. The germline V gene has CDR1 LNHNV and CDR2 YYDKDF (reference sequence). CDR3 nucleotides: TGTGCCACCAGTGGACAGGGAAACACTGAAGCTTTCTTT. This translates into CATSGQGNTEAFF.

The rearrangement uses TRBV28 and TRBJ1-2; D gene unclear. V lost 6 bases and J lost 8, with 10 bases in between. Germline V lookup: CDR1 MDHEN, CDR2 SYDVKM. This CDR3 has 11 amino acids. In DNA, the CDR3 is TGTGCCAGCAGCCTAAGGGTCGGCTACACCTTC. Its translation is CASSLRVGYTF.

J is TRBJ1-5 and V is TRBV5-6; D is ambiguous. The CDR3 runs 14 residues. Trimming removed 2 bases at V and 3 bases at J, with 9 bases between. The V gene's germline CDR1 is SGHDT and CDR2 YYEEEE. The DNA of the CDR3 is TGTGCCAGCAGCTTTTCCGGGAACAATCAGCCCCAGCATTTT. This sequence encodes CASSFSGNNQPQHF.

The rearrangement links TRBV5-6 to TRBJ1-2; D remains unclear. The length of the CDR3 is 15 residues. Germline CDR1 and CDR2: SGHDT and YYEEEE. Trimming pared 6 bases from V and 8 bases from J, leaving 23 bases between. The CDR3 loop reads CASTPRSAGLRGYTF. CDR3 DNA sequence: TGTGCCAGCACACCACGTTCGGCAGGCTTGCGCGGCTACACCTTC.

The rearrangement links TRBV5-6 to TRBJ1-2; 10 bases are shared with TRBD1. The J segment lost 7 bases and the V segment lost 10 bases, leaving 13 bases of the junction unmatched. The CDR3 spans 14 residues. The V gene's germline CDR1 is SGHDT and CDR2 YYEEEE. The CDR3 is CAGVPGQGIPGYTF. The CDR3 nucleotides are TGTGCCGGGGTCCCGGGACAGGGGATCCCTGGCTACACCTTC.

This clone was seen a single time. This chain links TRBV7-8 with TRBJ1-1; D remains ambiguous. V was cut by 5 bases and J by 1 base, with 11 bases left in between. The CDR3 covers 14 residues. Germline CDR1 reads SGHVS; CDR2 reads FQNEAQ. The CDR3 sequence is CASSVGGWNTEAFF. CDR3 in DNA: TGTGCCAGCAGCGTAGGTGGGTGGAACACTGAAGCTTTCTTT.